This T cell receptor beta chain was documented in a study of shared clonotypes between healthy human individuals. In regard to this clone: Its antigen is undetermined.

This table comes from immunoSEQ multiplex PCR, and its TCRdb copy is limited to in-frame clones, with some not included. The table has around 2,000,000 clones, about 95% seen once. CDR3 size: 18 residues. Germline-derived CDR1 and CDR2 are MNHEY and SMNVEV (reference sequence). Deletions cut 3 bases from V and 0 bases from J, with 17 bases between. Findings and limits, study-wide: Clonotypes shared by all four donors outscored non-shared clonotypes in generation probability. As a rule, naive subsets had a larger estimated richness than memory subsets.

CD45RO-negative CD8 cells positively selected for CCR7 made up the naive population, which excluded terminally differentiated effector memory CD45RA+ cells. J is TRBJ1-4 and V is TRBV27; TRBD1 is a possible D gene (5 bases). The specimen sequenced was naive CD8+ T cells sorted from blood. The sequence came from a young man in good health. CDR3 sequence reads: CASSFLRTMGATNEKLFF. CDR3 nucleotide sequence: TGTGCCAGCAGTTTCCTGAGGACAATGGGAGCAACTAATGAAAAACTGTTTTTT.